One and the same sample provided the 5 T cell receptor beta chains below, sequenced in a study of control samples from healthy donors and cancer patients. The method was immunoSEQ multiplex PCR; TCRdb's version includes in-frame clones alone and lacks a portion of them. This sample has 400,000 to 500,000 clones, with 75% to 95% found just once. The sequenced material came from PBMCs. These receptor sequences come from a middle-aged man with head and neck cancer.

The chain is built from TRBV11-2 and TRBJ2-7; D uncertain. CDR3 length equals 14 residues. Germline V gene data show CDR1 as SGHAT and CDR2 as FQNNGV. Trimming left V 3 bases short and J 3 bases short, with 12 bases between. In nucleotides, the CDR3 is TGTGCCAGCAGCTTGTACCTGACACTCTACGAGCAGTACTTC. As protein: CASSLYLTLYEQYF.

This sequence joins TRBV19 and TRBJ1-3, with a weak D call TRBD1 (5 bases). Trimming removed 5 bases from V and 4 bases from J, with 18 bases in between. The V gene's germline CDR1 is LNHDA and CDR2 SQIVND (reference sequence). The CDR3 has 16 amino acids. The CDR3 loop is CASSVPRVGGGNTIYF. The CDR3 DNA is TGTGCCAGTAGTGTACCACGGGTCGGGGGAGGAAACACCATATATTTT.

The CDR3 spells CASSVGTGMVEQYF. The CDR3 DNA reads TGTGCCAGCAGCGTAGGGACAGGGATGGTCGAGCAGTACTTC. This sequence joins TRBV9 and TRBJ2-7; TRBD1 agrees at 8 bases. J was trimmed by 6 bases and V by 0 bases; bases with no gene match: 5. The CDR3 runs to 14 residues. Per the germline V gene, CDR1 is SGDLS and CDR2 is YYNGEE.

J is TRBJ2-7 and V is TRBV3-1 (or the pseudogene TRBV3-2); the D is unclear. Germline CDR1 is LGHDT and CDR2 is YNNKEL (reference sequence). This CDR3 spans 13 amino acids. V lost 1 base and J lost 3, with 7 bases in between. The CDR3 DNA is TGTGCCAGCAGCCAAGCAGAGAACTACGAGCAGTACTTC. Its translation is CASSQAENYEQYF.

V gene TRBV7-9 combines with J gene TRBJ1-3, with 7 bases aligning to TRBD1. J was trimmed by 0 bases and V by 1 base; bases with no gene match: 9. Germline CDR1 and CDR2: SEHNR and FQNEAQ (reference sequence). This CDR3 contains 18 residues. The CDR3 sequence is CASSLGGGRQSSGNTIYF. CDR3 nucleotides: TGTGCCAGCAGCTTAGGAGGGGGCAGGCAGAGCTCTGGAAACACCATATATTTT.